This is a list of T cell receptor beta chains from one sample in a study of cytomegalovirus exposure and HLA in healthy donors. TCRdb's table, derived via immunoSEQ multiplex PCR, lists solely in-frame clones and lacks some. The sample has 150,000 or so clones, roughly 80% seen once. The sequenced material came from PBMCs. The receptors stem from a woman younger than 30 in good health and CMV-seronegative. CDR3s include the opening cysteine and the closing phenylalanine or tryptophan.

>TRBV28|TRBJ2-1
CASSLDTNEQFF
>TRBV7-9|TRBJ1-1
CASQLTGGEEAFF
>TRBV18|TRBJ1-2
CASSPAPQGNRGGYTF
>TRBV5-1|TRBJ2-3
CASTLAGDRADTQYF
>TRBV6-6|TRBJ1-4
CASSPEGQAYEKLFF
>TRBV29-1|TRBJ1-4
CSVAIATNEKLFF
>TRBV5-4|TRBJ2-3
CASSLPITDTQYF
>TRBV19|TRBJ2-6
CASSARRQGGSGANVLTF
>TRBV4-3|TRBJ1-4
CASSQGGGERDEKLFF
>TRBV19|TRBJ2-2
CASSIGLSGTGELFF
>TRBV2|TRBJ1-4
CASSGPGGNEKLFF
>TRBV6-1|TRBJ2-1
CASSNHSRLQNEQFF
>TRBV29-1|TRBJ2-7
CSVVWTYEQYF
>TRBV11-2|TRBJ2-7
CASSPRTSGMYEQYF
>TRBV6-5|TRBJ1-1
CASSYSRARDTEAFF
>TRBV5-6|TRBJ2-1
CASTTRGSYNEQFF
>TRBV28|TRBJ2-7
CASNRPGADYEQYF
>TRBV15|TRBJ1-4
CATSRETGVYEKLFF
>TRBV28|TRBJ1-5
CASSEGTGFNQPQHF
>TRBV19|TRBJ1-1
CASRAPSTNTEAFF
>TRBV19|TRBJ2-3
CASRIVTGGASTDTQYF
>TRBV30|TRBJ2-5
CASAQGFQETQYF
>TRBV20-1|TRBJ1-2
CSAGKSYGYTF
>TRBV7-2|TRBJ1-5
CASSPTGISYQPQHF
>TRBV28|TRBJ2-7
CASKGFAGQGNEQYF
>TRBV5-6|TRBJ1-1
CASIKTPRDTEAFF
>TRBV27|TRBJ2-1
CASSLRVGVGNEQFF
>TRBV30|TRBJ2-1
CAWRRLAGGHGEQFF
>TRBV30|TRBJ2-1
CAWSVPEGNEQFF